This T cell receptor (beta chain) was retrieved from a study of OX40 agonist ivuxolimab in advanced cancers. Study-wide context: It was ivuxolimab, an agonistic anti-OX40 (CD134) antibody, that patients were treated with. Notes on the study in general: The mean number of expanded clones was higher in CD8+ T cells than in CD4+.

The protocol was immunoSEQ multiplex PCR, while the TCRdb copy is restricted to in-frame clones and leaves out a portion. This table has over 80,000 clones, about 86% appearing once. On this clone itself: The antigen remains undetermined.

From germline, CDR1 is KGHSH and CDR2 LQKENI. Trimming pared 6 bases from V and 0 bases from J, leaving 12 bases between. This CDR3 has 16 amino acids. This chain joins TRBV18 and TRBJ2-6; the D is unclear. The sequence came from an adult with an advanced solid tumor such as melanoma, head and neck, liver or kidney cancer. The starting material was CD4+ or CD8+ T cells sorted from blood, obtained in a trial of the OX40 agonist ivuxolimab. As DNA, the CDR3 is TGTGCCAGCTCGCCAGGTTGGCTCTCTGGGGCCAACGTCCTGACTTTC. Amino acid sequence: CASSPGWLSGANVLTF.